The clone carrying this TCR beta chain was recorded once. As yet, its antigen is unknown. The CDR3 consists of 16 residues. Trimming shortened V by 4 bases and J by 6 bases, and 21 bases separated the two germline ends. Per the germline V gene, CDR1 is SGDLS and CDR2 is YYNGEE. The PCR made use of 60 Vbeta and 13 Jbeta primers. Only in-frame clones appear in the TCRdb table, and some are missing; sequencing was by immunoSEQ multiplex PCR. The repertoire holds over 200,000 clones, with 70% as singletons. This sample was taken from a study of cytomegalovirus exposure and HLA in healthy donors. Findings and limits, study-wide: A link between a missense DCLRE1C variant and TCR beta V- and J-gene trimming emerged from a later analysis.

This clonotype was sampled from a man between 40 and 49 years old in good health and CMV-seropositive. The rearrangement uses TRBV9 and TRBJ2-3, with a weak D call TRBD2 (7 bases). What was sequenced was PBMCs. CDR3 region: CASSPRRGGAGDTQYF. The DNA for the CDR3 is TGTGCCAGCAGCCCTAGAAGGGGGGGGGCCGGGGATACGCAGTATTTT.